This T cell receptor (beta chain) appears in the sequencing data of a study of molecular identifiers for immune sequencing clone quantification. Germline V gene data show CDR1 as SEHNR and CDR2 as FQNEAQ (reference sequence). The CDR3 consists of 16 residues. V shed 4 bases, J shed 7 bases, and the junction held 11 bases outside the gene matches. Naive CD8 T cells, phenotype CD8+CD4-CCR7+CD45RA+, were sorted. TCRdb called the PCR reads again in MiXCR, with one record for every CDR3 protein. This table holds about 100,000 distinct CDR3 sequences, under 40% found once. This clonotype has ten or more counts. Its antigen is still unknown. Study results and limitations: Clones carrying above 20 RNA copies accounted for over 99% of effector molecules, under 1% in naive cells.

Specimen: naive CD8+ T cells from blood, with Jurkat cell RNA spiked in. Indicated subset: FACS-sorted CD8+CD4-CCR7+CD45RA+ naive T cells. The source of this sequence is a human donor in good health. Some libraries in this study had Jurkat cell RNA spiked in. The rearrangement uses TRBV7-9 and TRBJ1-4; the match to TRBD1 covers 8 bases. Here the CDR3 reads CASSSNLQGETEKLFF. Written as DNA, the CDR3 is TGTGCCAGCAGCTCCAACCTACAGGGGGAGACTGAAAAACTGTTTTTT.